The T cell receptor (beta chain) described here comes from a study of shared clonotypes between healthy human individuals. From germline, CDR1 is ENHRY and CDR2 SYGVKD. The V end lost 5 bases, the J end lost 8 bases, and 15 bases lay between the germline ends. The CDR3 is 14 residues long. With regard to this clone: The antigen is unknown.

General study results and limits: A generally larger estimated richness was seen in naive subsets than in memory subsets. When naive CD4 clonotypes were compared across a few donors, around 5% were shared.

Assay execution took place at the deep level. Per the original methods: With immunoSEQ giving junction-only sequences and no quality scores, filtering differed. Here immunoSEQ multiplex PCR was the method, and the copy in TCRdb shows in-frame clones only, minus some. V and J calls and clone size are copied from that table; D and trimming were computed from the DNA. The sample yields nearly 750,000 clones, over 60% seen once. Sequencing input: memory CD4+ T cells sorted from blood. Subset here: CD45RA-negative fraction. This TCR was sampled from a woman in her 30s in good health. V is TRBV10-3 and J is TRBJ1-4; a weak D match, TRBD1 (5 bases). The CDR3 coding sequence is TGTGCCATCAGTCCGGGGGGGGATGGAGAAAAACTGTTTTTT. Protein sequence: CAISPGGDGEKLFF.